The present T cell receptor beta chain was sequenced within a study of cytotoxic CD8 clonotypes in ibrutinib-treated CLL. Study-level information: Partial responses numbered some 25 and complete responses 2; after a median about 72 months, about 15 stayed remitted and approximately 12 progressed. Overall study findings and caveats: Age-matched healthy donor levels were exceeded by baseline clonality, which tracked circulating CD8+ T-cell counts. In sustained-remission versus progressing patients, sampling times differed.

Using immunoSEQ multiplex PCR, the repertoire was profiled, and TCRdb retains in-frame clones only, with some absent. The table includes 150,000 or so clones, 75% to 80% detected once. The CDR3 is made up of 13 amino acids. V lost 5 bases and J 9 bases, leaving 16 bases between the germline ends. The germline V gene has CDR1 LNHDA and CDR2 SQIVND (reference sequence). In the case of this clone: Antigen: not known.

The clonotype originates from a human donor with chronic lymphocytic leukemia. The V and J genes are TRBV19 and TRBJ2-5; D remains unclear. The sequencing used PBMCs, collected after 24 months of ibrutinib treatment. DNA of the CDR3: TGTGCCAGTAGTGGTGGCCCTGTGAGCGCCCAGTACTTC. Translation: CASSGGPVSAQYF.